This TCR beta chain appears in the sequencing data of a study of cytomegalovirus exposure and HLA in healthy donors. The CDR3 sequence is 16 residues long. The germline V and J ends were trimmed by 3 bases and 0 bases, with 9 bases remaining between them. In germline, CDR1 is SGHTA, CDR2 FQGTGA. Produced via immunoSEQ multiplex PCR; TCRdb's table is partial and in-frame only. This table has almost 65,000 clones, about 89% appearing once. This chain uses TRBV7-3 with TRBJ2-6, with D perhaps matching TRBD1 (5 bases). The sequence came from a woman younger than 30 in good health and CMV-seronegative. Sequencing was performed on PBMCs. The CDR3 here is CASSFLGRSGANVLTF. CDR3 DNA sequence: TGTGCCAGCAGCTTTTTGGGGCGCTCTGGGGCCAACGTCCTGACTTTC.